The following is a T cell receptor beta chain sequence with its context. The antigen remains undetermined. The source of the sample is a study of identical twins. Using its own MiXCR run on the 5' RACE reads, TCRdb lists one record per CDR3 protein. The table includes some 460,000 distinct CDR3 sequences, 12% to 15% detected once. All donors were healthy Caucasians. Study results and limitations: A cross-sectional statistical analysis, not follow-up of the same donors, supported the conclusions.

The CDR3 spans 15 residues. V shed 5 bases, J shed 5 bases, and the junction held 8 bases outside the gene matches. CDR1 and CDR2 (germline): SEHNR, FQNEAQ (reference sequence). These data were also filed under a second study, of yellow fever vaccine responses in identical twins.

Sequencing used CD4+ T cells sorted from blood. This chain joins TRBV7-9 and TRBJ1-4; TRBD1 agrees at 7 bases. This TCR was sampled from a woman younger than 35 in good health. CDR3 region: CASSQGRQGNEKLFF. Written as DNA, the CDR3 is TGTGCCAGCAGCCAAGGACGACAGGGAAATGAAAAACTGTTTTTT.